These 15 T cell receptor beta chains originate from one sample sequenced in a study of blood T cell repertoires in COVID-19. Measured with immunoSEQ multiplex PCR; TCRdb has only the in-frame clones, and not every one. Here the sample spans some 52,000 clones, about 88% being singletons. The specimen was peripheral blood. Receptors were obtained from a human donor with active COVID-19. The donor label of this sample is uncertain.

This clone appeared a few times. This chain links TRBV19 with TRBJ1-6; 8 positions match TRBD1. V lost 4 bases and J lost 7; bases outside the gene matches: 6. Germline-derived CDR1 and CDR2 are LNHDA and SQIVND (reference sequence). The CDR3 runs to 15 residues. CDR3 residues: CASSTTGTGNSPLHF. CDR3 DNA: TGTGCCAGTAGTACTACCGGGACAGGCAATTCACCCCTCCACTTT.

The chain has TRBV27 and TRBJ2-3; D unclear. Germline CDR1 MNHEY, CDR2 SMNVEV (reference sequence). This CDR3 has 14 amino acids. Trimming cost V 2 bases and J 0 bases, with 6 bases left between them. CDR3 nucleotides: TGTGCCAGCAGTTTAGTCAGAAGCACAGATACGCAGTATTTT. Translation gives CASSLVRSTDTQYF.

This chain uses TRBV7-9 with TRBJ1-2; tentatively, D is TRBD1 (5 bases). The CDR3 is made up of 13 amino acids. Germline lookup yields CDR1 SEHNR and CDR2 FQNEAQ (reference sequence). The V end lost 5 bases, the J end lost 4 bases, and 11 bases lay between the germline ends. CDR3 sequence (DNA): TGTGCCAGCAGCCGATCGACAGCCTATGGCTACACCTTC. Amino acid sequence: CASSRSTAYGYTF.

In its sample, this clone was seen a few times. The chain couples TRBV5-4 to TRBJ1-2; the D gene is possibly TRBD1 (5 bases). V was trimmed by 0 bases and J by 0 bases, leaving 15 bases between them. The CDR3 spans 17 residues. The germline V gene encodes CDR1 SGHNT and CDR2 YYREEE (reference sequence). The CDR3 loop reads CASSLGRVSPANYGYTF. In nucleotides, the CDR3 is TGTGCCAGCAGCTTGGGCAGGGTGAGCCCAGCTAACTATGGCTACACCTTC. The full variable domain, in which reference TRBV5-4 and TRBJ1-2 provide the parts outside the CDR3, is ETGVTQSPTHLIKTRGQQVTLRCSSQSGHNTVSWYQQALGQGPQFIFQYYREEENGRGNFPPRFSGLQFPNYSSELNVNALELDDSALYLCASSLGRVSPANYGYTFGSGTRLTVV.

This chain joins TRBV19 and TRBJ2-4; 10 nucleotides match TRBD2. The CDR3 contains 15 residues. Germline lookup yields CDR1 LNHDA and CDR2 SQIVND (reference sequence). Losses at the gene ends were 6 bases for V and 8 bases for J; bases not matched to a gene: 10. CDR3 nucleotide sequence: TGTGCCAGTAGCACAGCGGGGGGGCCGATGGACATTCAGTACTTC. Translating it yields CASSTAGGPMDIQYF.

The chain couples TRBV6-1 to TRBJ1-2; perhaps TRBD1 as D (6 bases). Trimming took 2 bases from V and 4 from J, leaving 14 bases between them. The length of the CDR3 is 15 residues. Germline assignment: CDR1 MNHNS and CDR2 SASEGT. This chain's CDR3 is CASSETWGGGYGYTF. Here the CDR3 DNA reads TGTGCCAGCAGTGAAACATGGGGGGGCGGCTATGGCTACACCTTC.

The rearrangement joins TRBV3-1 (or the pseudogene TRBV3-2) to TRBJ2-1; D gene ambiguous. The CDR3 totals 17 residues. Germline V gene data show CDR1 as LGHDT and CDR2 as YNNKEL (reference sequence). V was trimmed by 7 bases and J by 9 bases, leaving 28 bases between them. The CDR3, as DNA: TGTGCCAGCATCCCAGGATTAAGTAGTACAAGCACTGGTGAGCAGTTCTTC. It yields the protein CASIPGLSSTSTGEQFF.

V usage is TRBV2 and J usage is TRBJ1-1, with D perhaps TRBD1 (5 bases). Germline CDR1 SNHLY, CDR2 FYNNEI. With 2 bases removed from V and 5 bases from J, the gap between germline ends came to 18 bases. This CDR3 spans 16 amino acids. Written as DNA, the CDR3 is TGTGCCAGCAGTGAAAGGGGCAGCCCCCGGGGGACTGAAGCTTTCTTT. Its translation is CASSERGSPRGTEAFF.

The chain employs TRBV5-6 and TRBJ1-1; a weak D match, TRBD1 (5 bases). Trimming stripped 3 bases from V and 0 bases from J, with 6 bases between. In germline, CDR1 is SGHDT, CDR2 YYEEEE. The CDR3 sequence is 13 residues long. For the CDR3, the DNA is TGTGCCAGCAGCTCGACAGTGAACACTGAAGCTTTCTTT. Amino acid sequence: CASSSTVNTEAFF.

The CDR3 spells CASTIDRVTEAFF. In DNA, the CDR3 is TGTGCCAGTACCATCGACAGGGTAACTGAAGCTTTCTTT. This chain links TRBV19 with TRBJ1-1; TRBD1 aligns across 7 bases. V was pared by 7 bases and J by 5 bases, with 7 bases of the junction left unmatched. Per germline, CDR1 LNHDA and CDR2 SQIVND (reference sequence). This CDR3 has 13 amino acids.

The rearrangement joins TRBV5-1 to TRBJ1-2; the match to TRBD1 covers 9 bases. Germline V gene data show CDR1 as SGHRS and CDR2 as YFSETQ. This CDR3 contains 16 residues. J gave up 8 bases and V 0 bases, and 11 bases lay outside the gene matches. Here the CDR3 reads CASSLEQGALSRGYTF. The CDR3 DNA sequence: TGCGCCAGCAGCTTGGAACAGGGGGCGCTTTCAAGGGGCTACACCTTC.

This clone was seen once. The chain couples TRBV15 to TRBJ1-1; D not certain. V lost 1 base and J 5 bases, leaving 11 bases between the germline ends. The germline CDR1 and CDR2 sequences are LNHNV and YYDKDF (reference sequence). This CDR3 has 14 residues. CDR3 DNA: TGTGCCACCAGCAGAGGCTCGGGGATAACTGAAGCTTTCTTT. Translation gives CATSRGSGITEAFF.

This clone was observed once. CDR3 region: CASSSRTGRSYNEQFF. DNA for the CDR3: TGTGCCAGCAGCTCGAGGACAGGGAGATCCTACAATGAGCAGTTCTTC. This chain connects TRBV7-3 to TRBJ2-1; 8 bases fit TRBD1. The CDR3 length is 16 residues. V lost 4 bases, J lost 1 base, and 6 bases stayed unmatched. Germline V gene data show CDR1 as SGHTA and CDR2 as FQGTGA.

The gene calls are TRBV18 and TRBJ2-1, with 7 bases aligning to TRBD2. The CDR3 consists of 12 residues. V dropped 6 bases and J dropped 13; count of bases not matched to a gene: 9. Germline V lookup: CDR1 KGHSH, CDR2 LQKENI. The CDR3 region has the DNA TGTGCCAGCTCTGCCGCAGGGACTACCCAGTTCTTC. Amino acid sequence: CASSAAGTTQFF.

The J gene is TRBJ2-2, the V gene TRBV7-8; D gene unclear. Germline V gives CDR1 SGHVS, CDR2 FQNEAQ. The CDR3 has 17 residues. With 1 base removed from V and 0 bases from J, the gap between germline ends came to 12 bases. The CDR3 sequence is CASSLDVGAPNTGELFF. The CDR3 nucleotides are TGTGCCAGCAGCTTAGATGTGGGCGCACCGAACACCGGGGAGCTGTTTTTT.